This note documents a single T cell receptor beta chain sequence. The data are from a study of cytomegalovirus exposure and HLA in healthy donors. CDR3 length equals 14 residues. V lost 7 bases and J lost 0, with 9 bases in between. In germline, CDR1 is ENHRY, CDR2 SYGVKD. The PCR was carried out with 60 Vbeta primers and 13 Jbeta primers. Data came from immunoSEQ multiplex PCR; TCRdb stores just in-frame clones and leaves some out. Of approximately 89,000 clones in the sample, roughly 76% were seen once. Sequencing was done on a sample of PBMCs. The sequence was collected from a male donor in good health and CMV-seronegative. The chain combines TRBV10-3 with TRBJ2-2; no reliable D call. CDR3 in amino acids: CAINGVANTGELFF. The CDR3 coding sequence is TGTGCCATCAATGGAGTAGCGAACACCGGGGAGCTGTTTTTT.